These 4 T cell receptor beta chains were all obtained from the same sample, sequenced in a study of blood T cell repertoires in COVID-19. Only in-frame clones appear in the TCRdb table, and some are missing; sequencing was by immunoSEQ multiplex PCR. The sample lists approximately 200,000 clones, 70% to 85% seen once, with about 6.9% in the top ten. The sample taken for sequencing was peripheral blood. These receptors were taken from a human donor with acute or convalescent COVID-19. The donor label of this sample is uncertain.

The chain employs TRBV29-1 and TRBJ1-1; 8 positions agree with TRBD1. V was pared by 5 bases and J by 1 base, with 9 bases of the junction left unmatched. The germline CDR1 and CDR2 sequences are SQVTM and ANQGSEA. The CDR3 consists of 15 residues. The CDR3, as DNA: TGCAGCGTTCGACTCTCGGGACAGGCGAACACTGAAGCTTTCTTT. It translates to CSVRLSGQANTEAFF.

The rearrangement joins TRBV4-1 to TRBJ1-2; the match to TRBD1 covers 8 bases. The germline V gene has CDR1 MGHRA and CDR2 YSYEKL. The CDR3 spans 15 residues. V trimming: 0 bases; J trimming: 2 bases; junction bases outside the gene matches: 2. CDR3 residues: CASSQDRGPNYGYTF. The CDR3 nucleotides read TGCGCCAGCAGCCAAGACAGGGGGCCCAACTATGGCTACACCTTC.

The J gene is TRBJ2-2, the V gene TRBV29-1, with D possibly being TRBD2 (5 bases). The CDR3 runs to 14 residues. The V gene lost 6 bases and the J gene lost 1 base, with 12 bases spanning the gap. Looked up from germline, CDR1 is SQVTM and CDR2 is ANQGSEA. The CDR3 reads CSVRGLLNTGELFF. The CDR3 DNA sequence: TGCAGCGTCCGGGGTCTACTGAACACCGGGGAGCTGTTTTTT.

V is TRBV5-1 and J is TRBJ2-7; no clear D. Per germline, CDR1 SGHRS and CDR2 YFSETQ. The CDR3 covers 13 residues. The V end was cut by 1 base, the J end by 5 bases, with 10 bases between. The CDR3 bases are TGCGCCAGCAGCTTGAGCAGGCTGGACGAGCAGTACTTC. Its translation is CASSLSRLDEQYF.